This TCR beta chain was captured by sequencing in a study of shared clonotypes between healthy human individuals. With regard to this clone: What it recognizes is unknown.

Study results and limitations: Generation probabilities of non-shared clonotypes were lower (relative to those shared by all four donors).

The CDR3 runs 15 residues. The germline V gene encodes CDR1 LNHDA and CDR2 SQIVND (reference sequence). The V segment lost 4 bases and the J segment 4 bases; nucleotides outside the gene matches: 5. Produced via immunoSEQ multiplex PCR; TCRdb's table is partial and in-frame only. The table records about 2.4 million clones, more than 85% of them present only once. This TCR was recovered from a man in his late teens or twenties in good health. Some clones in this sample may be carry-over from other donors' samples. The V gene is TRBV19, the J gene TRBJ2-3; 10 bases line up with TRBD1. What was sequenced was naive CD4+ T cells from PBMCs. Subset indicated: CD45RA+ positively selected. CDR3 DNA sequence: TGTGCCAGTAGTACCCGGACAGGGGGTTCAGATACGCAGTATTTT. Residues: CASSTRTGGSDTQYF.